This T cell receptor beta chain was obtained from a study of early T cells in non-severe SARS-CoV-2 infection. Study overall: The sequenced material was bulk RNA from unsorted whole blood, and its chains were unpaired.

This clonotype was found a few times. Its antigen remains unidentified. The TCR library protocol attached unique molecular identifiers to the individual cDNA molecules. TCRdb recomputed calls from the 5' RACE reads with MiXCR, one row per CDR3 protein. The sample carries about 81,000 distinct CDR3 sequences, 5% to 7% recorded once. V was trimmed by 6 bases and J by 2 bases, leaving 17 bases between them. The CDR3 covers 16 residues. Germline loops: CDR1 MNHNY, CDR2 SVGAGI (reference sequence). Study-wide points: Matching with VDJdb favored anti-spike CD8 responses (missing private and CD4 specificities).

Sequenced material: whole blood. The rearrangement links TRBV6-6 to TRBJ1-5; tentatively, D is TRBD1 (6 bases). The TCR was taken from an adult who was a healthcare worker with PCR-confirmed SARS-CoV-2 infection or an uninfected control (not recorded which). CDR3 in DNA: TGTGCCAGCAGCACCATTGGGGGCAAGGGCAATCAGCCCCAGCATTTT. It codes for CASSTIGGKGNQPQHF.